This entry features one TCR beta chain sequence. Original data processing: Nucleated cell counts were estimated from reference gene primer amplification. Assay: immunoSEQ multiplex PCR; the TCRdb copy retains only in-frame clones and omits some. The D gene and trimming were derived from the DNA, and the V and J assignments and clone size from that table. The sample lists hundreds of thousands of clones, over 70% seen once, with 8% to 9.5% in the top ten. Germline-derived CDR1 and CDR2 are SQVTM and ANQGSEA. V was trimmed by 3 bases and J by 2 bases, leaving 5 bases between them. CDR3 length equals 11 residues. The data belong to a study of blood T cell repertoires in COVID-19. Study-level background: Samples taken during acute and convalescent COVID-19 were collected in the United States, Italy and Spain. From T cells, B-cell-depleted T cells, or PBMCs came the material, which was cDNA or gDNA.

The receptor was isolated from a human donor in a cohort sampled during active COVID-19. The sample consisted of peripheral blood. The rearrangement uses TRBV29-1 and TRBJ2-7; perhaps TRBD1 as D (5 bases). In nucleotides, the CDR3 is TGCAGCGTTGAGGACACCTACGAGCAGTACTTC. This sequence encodes CSVEDTYEQYF.